This T cell receptor (beta chain) was identified in a study of blood T cells in healthy people across ages. For the second PCR, which ran for roughly 6 to 11 cycles, a sample-barcoded 5' primer and a J-beta primer mix were used. Using its own MiXCR run on the 5' RACE reads, TCRdb lists one record per CDR3 protein. The table includes approximately 800,000 distinct CDR3 sequences, 25% to 30% detected once. Per individual sample, total RNA of at least 5 micrograms was extracted. The CDR3 is 16 residues long. V gave up 2 bases and J gave up 0 bases, with 11 bases separating them. In addition, the sample was reused for a study of T cells of mothers and their children.

Sequencing was done on a sample of blood. The receptor was derived from a boy aged 5 to 17 in good health. The chain carries TRBV12-3 or TRBV12-4 and TRBJ1-5, with D uncertain. The CDR3 here is CASSLRSVNSNQPQHF. The CDR3 nucleotides read TGTGCCAGCAGTTTACGCTCGGTTAATAGCAATCAGCCCCAGCATTTT.